The clone carrying this T cell receptor (beta chain) was detected only a few times. The sample belongs to a study of shared clonotypes between healthy human individuals. Trimming shortened V by 5 bases and J by 1 base, and 6 bases separated the two germline ends. Looked up from germline, CDR1 is KGHSH and CDR2 is LQKENI. The CDR3 is 12 residues long. It was at deep level that the assay was run. The repertoire was sequenced with immunoSEQ multiplex PCR; TCRdb's copy has only in-frame clones and lacks some. The sample shows fewer than 400,000 clones, around two thirds of them seen only once. The sample was memory CD4+ T cells sorted from blood. Described subset: CD45RA-negative fraction. The gene calls are TRBV18 and TRBJ2-7; no clear D gene. The clonotype was recovered from a man aged 25-40 years in good health. CDR3 nucleotides: TGTGCCAGCTCATCCGCTTCCTACGAGCAGTACTTC. This gives the protein CASSSASYEQYF.